Reported below is one T cell receptor beta chain. What it binds is unknown. A much larger clone is a single base away; this may be a read error. This sample stems from a study of post-analysis software for immune sequencing data. Study at large: The courses of disease that were included comprised relapsing-remitting, secondary progressive and progressive-relapsing multiple sclerosis. Study results and caveats: Included in a set of roughly five TRBV segments more frequent in patients than controls were TRBV5-6, TRBV5-1 and TRBV20-1.

V was pared by 1 base and J by 4 bases, with 12 bases of the junction left unmatched. Germline-derived CDR1 and CDR2 are LGHNA and YNFKEQ. This CDR3 is 18 amino acids long. Sequencing libraries made from TCR beta cDNA carried unique molecular identifiers. TCRdb analysed the PCR reads with MiXCR anew, one entry per CDR3 protein. Among about 200,000 distinct CDR3 sequences, 29% were seen once, and the ten largest hold 3% to 3.5%. The sample taken for sequencing was blood. This TCR was sampled from a girl under 18 with multiple sclerosis. The gene calls are TRBV4-2 and TRBJ2-5; 10 bases map to TRBD1. The CDR3 loop is CASSQGGDRGVWGETQYF. DNA of the CDR3: TGTGCCAGCAGCCAAGGGGGGGACAGGGGTGTTTGGGGAGAGACCCAGTACTTC.